Listed below are T cell receptor beta chains from one sample, sequenced in a study of blood T cell repertoires in COVID-19. The table came from immunoSEQ multiplex PCR; TCRdb's copy has only in-frame clones and leaves some out. This sample has about 170,000 clones; more than 70% occur once, and the top ten carry less than 4%. The sequencing input was PBMCs or T cells enriched from blood (not recorded which). Source of these receptors: a woman between 50 and 59 years old in a cohort exposed to, infected with or recovered from COVID-19 (not recorded which). Each CDR3 is given with its conserved first and last residue. A D gene is named only where the DNA matches it firmly. Rows may omit the clone size; those that give it use once, few, many or a size class.

V: TRBV7-8; J: TRBJ2-1; D: TRBD2; size: .; DNA: TGTGCCAGCAGGGACCCCGGGACTAGCGATCCTAGGGATGAGCAGTTCTTC; CDR3: CASRDPGTSDPRDEQFF
V: TRBV29-1; J: TRBJ2-7; D: .; size: .; DNA: TGCAGCGTTCGGGGAGCGAGCAACGAGCAGTACTTC; CDR3: CSVRGASNEQYF
V: TRBV9; J: TRBJ2-5; D: TRBD1; size: .; DNA: TGTGCCAGCAGCGACACAGGGGGCGGTCTGGGGCGAGAGACCCAGTACTTC; CDR3: CASSDTGGGLGRETQYF
V: TRBV18; J: TRBJ1-6; D: .; size: .; DNA: TGCGCCAGCTCGCCTGGGACAAAAAGTAATTCACCCCTCCACTTT; CDR3: CASSPGTKSNSPLHF
V: TRBV5-4; J: TRBJ2-2; D: .; size: .; DNA: TGTGCCAGCAGCTCCCCGCGACAGGACACCGGGGAGCTGTTTTTT; CDR3: CASSSPRQDTGELFF
V: TRBV19; J: TRBJ2-2; D: TRBD2; size: .; DNA: TGTGCCAGTAGAGATCCCCTAGCGGGAGGGGCTAACACCGGGGAGCTGTTTTTT; CDR3: CASRDPLAGGANTGELFF
V: TRBV6-2/TRBV6-3; J: TRBJ2-7; D: TRBD2; size: .; DNA: TGTGCCAGCAGTGCCGGTTGGGGCGGGGGGCTCGACTACGAGCAGTACTTC; CDR3: CASSAGWGGGLDYEQYF
V: TRBV5-1; J: TRBJ2-5; D: .; size: .; DNA: TGCGCCAGCAGCCAGGAGCCGGGGATTCAAGAGACCCAGTACTTC; CDR3: CASSQEPGIQETQYF
V: TRBV19; J: TRBJ2-3; D: TRBD1; size: few; DNA: TGTGCCAGTGGACAGGGGGCAGATACGCAGTATTTT; CDR3: CASGQGADTQYF
V: TRBV3-1/TRBV3-2; J: TRBJ2-5; D: .; size: .; DNA: TGTGCCAGCAGCCAACCGGGGAGACAAGAGACCCAGTACTTC; CDR3: CASSQPGRQETQYF
V: TRBV20-1; J: TRBJ1-1; D: .; size: .; DNA: TGCAGTGCTCCAACAGGCGAACAAGCTTTCTTT; CDR3: CSAPTGEQAFF
V: TRBV5-1; J: TRBJ2-3; D: TRBD1; size: .; DNA: TGCGCCAGCAGCTTGGAGGGACAGTTGTATTTT; CDR3: CASSLEGQLYF
V: TRBV15; J: TRBJ2-5; D: .; size: once; DNA: TGTGCCACCAGCAGAGATCGTCAGGGGAACACCCAAGAGACCCAGTACTTC; CDR3: CATSRDRQGNTQETQYF
V: TRBV3-1/TRBV3-2; J: TRBJ2-5; D: TRBD1; size: .; DNA: TGTGCCAGCAGCCAAGGGACAGGGACACAAGAGACCCAGTACTTC; CDR3: CASSQGTGTQETQYF
V: TRBV7-2; J: TRBJ2-5; D: TRBD1; size: .; DNA: TGTGCCAGCAGACCCCCGACAGGGAGAGAGACCCAGTACTTC; CDR3: CASRPPTGRETQYF
V: TRBV19; J: TRBJ1-6; D: TRBD1; size: .; DNA: TGTGCCAGTAGTATAGCAGGGACAGGGAATAATTCACCCCTCCACTTT; CDR3: CASSIAGTGNNSPLHF
V: TRBV24-1; J: TRBJ1-5; D: .; size: .; DNA: TGTGCCACCAGTGATTCGTCTCCAATCCGGGACAAAGATCAGCCCCAGCATTTT; CDR3: CATSDSSPIRDKDQPQHF
V: TRBV9; J: TRBJ1-2; D: TRBD1; size: .; DNA: TGTGCCAGCAGCGTAGCCCCATCTGGGACAGGTCGTTATGGCTACACCTTC; CDR3: CASSVAPSGTGRYGYTF
V: TRBV28; J: TRBJ1-2; D: TRBD1; size: once; DNA: TGTGCCAGCGGACAGGTATATGGCTACACCTTC; CDR3: CASGQVYGYTF
V: TRBV5-1; J: TRBJ1-1; D: .; size: .; DNA: TGCGCCAGCAGCTTGGACAGGGCCACTGAAGCTTTCTTT; CDR3: CASSLDRATEAFF
V: TRBV18; J: TRBJ1-1; D: TRBD1; size: .; DNA: TGTGCCAGCTCACCGGCCGGACAGGCAGGCACTGAAGCTTTCTTT; CDR3: CASSPAGQAGTEAFF
V: TRBV6-5; J: TRBJ2-7; D: TRBD2; size: .; DNA: TGTGCCGGACTAGCGGGGGACTCCTACGAGCAGTACTTC; CDR3: CAGLAGDSYEQYF
V: TRBV5-5; J: TRBJ1-2; D: .; size: .; DNA: TGTGCCAGCAGCTTGCTCACGGAGGGATATGGCTACACCTTC; CDR3: CASSLLTEGYGYTF
V: TRBV27; J: TRBJ2-2; D: .; size: .; DNA: TGTGCCAGCAGTTTAGGGCAGGGAAACACCGGGGAGCTGTTTTTT; CDR3: CASSLGQGNTGELFF
V: TRBV3-1/TRBV3-2; J: TRBJ1-2; D: TRBD1; size: .; DNA: TGTGCCAGCAGCTTACGGACAGGTGAGACCTATGGCTACACCTTC; CDR3: CASSLRTGETYGYTF
V: TRBV5-1; J: TRBJ1-2; D: .; size: .; DNA: TGCGCCAGCACCTACGGACTGAACTATGGCTACACCTTC; CDR3: CASTYGLNYGYTF
V: TRBV10-2; J: TRBJ2-1; D: TRBD2; size: .; DNA: TGCGCCAGCCGCGAGCGGGAGCGGGATGAGCAGTTCTTC; CDR3: CASRERERDEQFF
V: TRBV4-3; J: TRBJ1-2; D: TRBD1; size: .; DNA: TGCGCCAGCAGCCAAGCCGGGACAGGGGGGGACTATGGCTACACCTTC; CDR3: CASSQAGTGGDYGYTF
V: TRBV6-6; J: TRBJ1-5; D: TRBD1; size: .; DNA: TGTGCCAGCAGGACAGGGGGCGGTCAGCCCCAGCATTTT; CDR3: CASRTGGGQPQHF
V: TRBV7-9; J: TRBJ2-7; D: TRBD1; size: .; DNA: TGTGCCAGCAGCTTCCCTGGACAGGGGGTCGAGCAGTACTTC; CDR3: CASSFPGQGVEQYF